Described below is a single T cell receptor beta chain sequence and its context. The antigen remains unidentified. Clones were read by immunoSEQ multiplex PCR, and TCRdb kept only the in-frame ones, dropping some. The data contain around 130,000 clones, 88% of them singletons. This CDR3 is 14 amino acids long. With 5 bases clipped from V and 9 bases from J, the junction kept 12 bases outside the gene matches. CDR1 is LNHDA and CDR2 is SQIVND in the germline V gene (reference sequence). The record originates from a study of T cell responses to AZD1222 COVID-19 vaccine. Study outcomes and limitations: Nearly half of spike-specific TCRs reportedly target variant regions that are unmutated in the B.1.351 and B.1.1.7 variants.

This receptor was identified in an adult in good health. V usage is TRBV19 and J usage is TRBJ2-7, with TRBD2 matching over 8 bases. Specimen: peripheral blood, collected on day 0 of MenACWY control vaccination. The CDR3 region has the DNA TGTGCCAGTAGTCCGGGACTAGTAAGCCCTTGGCAGTACTTC. It is translated as CASSPGLVSPWQYF.